The next 10 T cell receptor beta chains were all read from a single sample in a study of shared clonotypes between healthy human individuals. This table comes from immunoSEQ multiplex PCR, and its TCRdb copy is limited to in-frame clones, with some not included. In the table there are roughly 520,000 clones, roughly 95% of which are singletons. The sample was naive CD4+ T cells sorted from blood. Regarding subset: CD45RA+ positively selected. Source of these receptors: a woman aged 25-40 years in good health.

V and J are TRBV18 and TRBJ2-1, with a weak D call TRBD2 (6 bases). The V end was cut by 0 bases, the J end by 7 bases, with 16 bases between. CDR3 length equals 16 residues. Germline CDR1 is KGHSH and CDR2 is LQKENI. Here the CDR3 reads CASSPPSLAYRNEQFF. Here the CDR3 DNA reads TGTGCCAGCTCACCACCTTCCCTAGCGTATAGGAATGAGCAGTTCTTC.

This chain connects TRBV6-1 to TRBJ1-3, with 7 bases matching TRBD1. The CDR3 loop spans 14 amino acids. Germline CDR1 and CDR2: MNHNS and SASEGT. Trimming cost V 3 bases and J 8 bases; bases outside gene matches: 7. The CDR3 DNA sequence: TGTGCCAGCAGTGATCTAAGGGGGCAGGACACCATATATTTT. Protein product: CASSDLRGQDTIYF.

The chain carries TRBV7-2 and TRBJ1-4; D is unclear. CDR1 and CDR2 from the germline V gene are SGHTA and FQGNSA. V was trimmed by 6 bases and J by 5 bases, leaving 10 bases between them. The CDR3 is made up of 13 amino acids. Here the CDR3 DNA reads TGTGCCAGCAGTCGACGGTTAAATGAAAAACTGTTTTTT. As protein: CASSRRLNEKLFF. Drawing the rest from reference TRBV7-2 and TRBJ1-4, the complete variable domain is GAGVSQSPSNKVTEKGKDVELRCDPISGHTALYWYRQSLGQGLEFLIYFQGNSAPDKSGLPSDRFSAERTGGSVSTLTIQRTQQEDSAVYLCASSRRLNEKLFFGSGTQLSVL.

V usage is TRBV18 and J usage is TRBJ1-1, with D uncertain. Germline CDR1 reads KGHSH; CDR2 reads LQKENI. V shed 2 bases and J shed 4 bases, with 14 bases lying between them. This CDR3 comprises 15 residues. CDR3 region: CASSPSHGSGTEAFF. The DNA for the CDR3 is TGTGCCAGCTCACCATCCCACGGAAGCGGCACTGAAGCTTTCTTT. The full variable domain, its missing parts supplied by reference TRBV18 and TRBJ1-1, is NAGVMQNPRHLVRRRGQEARLRCSPMKGHSHVYWYRQLPEEGLKFMVYLQKENIIDESGMPKERFSAEFPKEGPSILRIQQVVRGDSAAYFCASSPSHGSGTEAFFGQGTRLTVV.

V gene TRBV28 combines with J gene TRBJ1-3; D is undetermined. The CDR3 is 15 residues long. CDR1 and CDR2 from the germline V gene are MDHEN and SYDVKM. The V gene lost 5 bases and the J gene lost 0 bases, with 11 bases spanning the gap. CDR3 in DNA: TGTGCCAGCAGTGCCACCCGCGACTCTGGAAACACCATATATTTT. This codes for CASSATRDSGNTIYF.

V usage is TRBV6-1 and J usage is TRBJ1-3; D remains ambiguous. There are 14 residues in the CDR3. The V gene's germline CDR1 is MNHNS and CDR2 SASEGT. The V gene lost 1 base and the J gene lost 9 bases, with 13 bases spanning the gap. CDR3 sequence reads: CASSEVGRGGTIYF. The CDR3 nucleotides are TGTGCCAGCAGTGAAGTAGGGCGGGGAGGCACCATATATTTT.

Only one count was recorded for this clone. This chain links TRBV28 with TRBJ2-2; D is ambiguous. Trimming left V 6 bases short and J 7 bases short, with 9 bases between. This CDR3 has 12 amino acids. Germline V lookup: CDR1 MDHEN, CDR2 SYDVKM. CDR3 coding DNA: TGTGCCAGCAGAGCCAATCGCGGGGAGCTGTTTTTT. As protein: CASRANRGELFF.

This clone was seen just once. The rearrangement joins TRBV5-8 to TRBJ1-3; D is undetermined. The germline gives CDR1 SGHTS, CDR2 YDEGEE. V was trimmed by 4 bases and J by 1 base, leaving 18 bases between them. The CDR3 extends over 17 amino acids. The CDR3 DNA is TGTGCCAGCAGCCCTCGTCGGGAGTCTGGGTCTGGAAACACCATATATTTT. It codes for CASSPRRESGSGNTIYF.

The CDR3 DNA reads as TGTGCCAGCAGCTTAGCCCAGGGGGCGTACAATGAGCAGTTCTTC. Its protein product is CASSLAQGAYNEQFF. The genes are TRBV7-2 and TRBJ2-1; the match to TRBD1 covers 8 bases. The CDR3 is 15 residues long. The germline CDR1 and CDR2 sequences are SGHTA and FQGNSA. V was pared by 0 bases and J by 4 bases, with 2 bases of the junction left unmatched.

This chain joins TRBV20-1 and TRBJ1-1, with TRBD1 matching over 8 bases. CDR1 is DFQATT and CDR2 is SNEGSKA in the germline V gene (reference sequence). After removal of 6 bases from V and 9 bases from J, the junction contained 6 bases not matched to a gene. The CDR3 loop spans 11 amino acids. The CDR3 protein is CSAHGQGKAFF. The CDR3 DNA is TGCAGTGCCCACGGACAGGGAAAAGCTTTCTTT.